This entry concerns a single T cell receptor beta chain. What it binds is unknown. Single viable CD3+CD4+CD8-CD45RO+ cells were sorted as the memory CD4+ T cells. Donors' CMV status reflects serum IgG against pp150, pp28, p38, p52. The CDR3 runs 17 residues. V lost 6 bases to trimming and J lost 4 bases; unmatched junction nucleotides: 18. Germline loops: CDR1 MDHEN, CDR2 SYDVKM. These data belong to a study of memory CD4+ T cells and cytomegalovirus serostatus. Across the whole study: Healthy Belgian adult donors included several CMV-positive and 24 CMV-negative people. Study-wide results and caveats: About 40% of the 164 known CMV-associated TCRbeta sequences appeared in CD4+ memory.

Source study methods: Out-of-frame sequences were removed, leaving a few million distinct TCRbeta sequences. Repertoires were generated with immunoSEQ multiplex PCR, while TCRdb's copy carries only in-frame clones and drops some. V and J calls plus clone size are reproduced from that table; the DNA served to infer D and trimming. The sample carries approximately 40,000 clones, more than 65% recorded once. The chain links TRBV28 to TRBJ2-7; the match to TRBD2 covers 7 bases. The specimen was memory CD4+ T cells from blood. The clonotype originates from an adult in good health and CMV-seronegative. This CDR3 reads CASSPRRGSSGLYEQYF. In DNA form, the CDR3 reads TGTGCCAGCAGCCCTCGGAGAGGGTCTAGCGGCCTATACGAGCAGTACTTC.